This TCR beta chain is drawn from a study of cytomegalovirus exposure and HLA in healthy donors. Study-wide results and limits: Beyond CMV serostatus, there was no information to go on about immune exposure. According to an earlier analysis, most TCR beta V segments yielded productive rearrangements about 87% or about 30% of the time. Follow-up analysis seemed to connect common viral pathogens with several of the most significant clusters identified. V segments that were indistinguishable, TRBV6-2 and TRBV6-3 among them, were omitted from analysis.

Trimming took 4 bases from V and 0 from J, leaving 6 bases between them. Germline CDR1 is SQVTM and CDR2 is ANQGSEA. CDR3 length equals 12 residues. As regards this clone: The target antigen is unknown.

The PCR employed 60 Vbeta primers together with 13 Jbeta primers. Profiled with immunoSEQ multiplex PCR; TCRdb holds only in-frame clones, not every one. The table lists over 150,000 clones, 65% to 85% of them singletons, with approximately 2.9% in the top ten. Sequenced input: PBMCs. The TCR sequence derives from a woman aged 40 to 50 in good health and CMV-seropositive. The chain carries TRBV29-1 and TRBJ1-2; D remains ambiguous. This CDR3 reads CSVGGTNYGYTF. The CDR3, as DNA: TGCAGCGTTGGCGGGACTAACTATGGCTACACCTTC.